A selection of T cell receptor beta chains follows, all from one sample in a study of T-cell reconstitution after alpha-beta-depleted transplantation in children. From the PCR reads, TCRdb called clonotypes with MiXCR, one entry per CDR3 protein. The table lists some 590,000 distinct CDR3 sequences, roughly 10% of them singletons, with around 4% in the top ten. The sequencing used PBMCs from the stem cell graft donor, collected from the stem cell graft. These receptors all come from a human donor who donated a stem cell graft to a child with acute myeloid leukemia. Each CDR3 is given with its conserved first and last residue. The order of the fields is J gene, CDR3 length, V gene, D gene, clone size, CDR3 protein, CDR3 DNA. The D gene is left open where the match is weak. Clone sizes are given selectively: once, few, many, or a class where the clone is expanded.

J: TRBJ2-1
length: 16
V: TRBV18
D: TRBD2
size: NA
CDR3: CASSQKHGTTYNEQFF
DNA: TGTGCCAGCTCACAGAAGCATGGGACTACCTACAATGAGCAGTTCTTC

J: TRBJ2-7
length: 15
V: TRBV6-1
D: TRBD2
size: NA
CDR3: CASSFKTSGIYEQYF
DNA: TGTGCCAGCAGCTTCAAGACTAGCGGAATCTACGAGCAGTACTTC

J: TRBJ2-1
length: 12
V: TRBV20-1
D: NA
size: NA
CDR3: CSATLAGNEQFF
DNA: TGCAGTGCTACACTTGCGGGGAATGAGCAGTTCTTC

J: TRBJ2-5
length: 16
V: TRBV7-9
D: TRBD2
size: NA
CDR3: CASSLVSSGNQETQYF
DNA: TGTGCCAGCAGCTTAGTTTCTAGCGGCAACCAAGAGACCCAGTACTTC

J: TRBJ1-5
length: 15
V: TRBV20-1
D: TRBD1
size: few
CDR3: CSASSGTGFNQPQHF
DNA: TGCAGTGCCTCTTCCGGGACAGGTTTCAATCAGCCCCAGCATTTT

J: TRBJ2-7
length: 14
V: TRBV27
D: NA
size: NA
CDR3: CASSAVQEHYEQYF
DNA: TGTGCCAGCAGTGCTGTACAGGAACACTACGAGCAGTACTTC

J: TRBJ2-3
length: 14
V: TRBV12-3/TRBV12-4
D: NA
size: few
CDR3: CASSLARPTDTQYF
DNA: TGTGCCAGCAGCCTCGCGCGGCCGACAGATACGCAGTATTTT

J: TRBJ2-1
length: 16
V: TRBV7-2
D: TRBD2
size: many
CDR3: CASSSGAGRVHNEQFF
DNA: TGTGCCAGCAGCTCGGGAGCGGGAAGAGTCCACAATGAGCAGTTCTTC

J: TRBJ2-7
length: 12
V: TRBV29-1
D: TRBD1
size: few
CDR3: CSVTGRPYEQYF
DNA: TGCAGCGTGACAGGGAGACCCTACGAGCAGTACTTC

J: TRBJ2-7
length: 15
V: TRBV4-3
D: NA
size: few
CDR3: CASSPVNSYSYEQYF
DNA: TGCGCCAGCAGCCCCGTGAACTCCTACTCATACGAGCAGTACTTC

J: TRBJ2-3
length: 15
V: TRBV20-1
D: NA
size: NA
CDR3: CSATGFLRGTDTQYF
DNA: TGCAGTGCTACCGGGTTTTTGCGGGGCACAGATACGCAGTATTTT

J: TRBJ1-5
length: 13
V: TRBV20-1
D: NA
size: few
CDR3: CSARDLVDQPQHF
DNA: TGCAGTGCTCGGGACCTCGTCGATCAGCCCCAGCATTTT

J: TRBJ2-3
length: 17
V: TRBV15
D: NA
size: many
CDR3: CATSREAGAGATDTQYF
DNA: TGTGCCACCAGCAGAGAGGCCGGGGCGGGGGCCACAGATACGCAGTATTTT

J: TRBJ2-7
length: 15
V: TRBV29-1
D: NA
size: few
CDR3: CSVAGSAGASDEQYF
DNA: TGCAGCGTTGCTGGGTCGGCAGGGGCTAGTGACGAGCAGTACTTC

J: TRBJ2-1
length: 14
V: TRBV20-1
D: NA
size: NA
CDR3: CSATRSLDYNEQFF
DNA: TGCAGTGCAACCCGATCTCTCGACTACAATGAGCAGTTCTTC

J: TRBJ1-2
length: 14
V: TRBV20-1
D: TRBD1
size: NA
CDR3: CSAKGDRGKYGYTF
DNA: TGCAGTGCTAAGGGGGACAGGGGAAAATATGGCTACACCTTC

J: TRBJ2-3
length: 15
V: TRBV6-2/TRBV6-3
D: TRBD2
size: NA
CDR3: CASSPREVGADTQYF
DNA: TGTGCCAGCAGCCCGCGGGAGGTTGGCGCAGATACGCAGTATTTT

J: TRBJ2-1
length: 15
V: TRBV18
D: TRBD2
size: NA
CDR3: CASSPGAGGRNEQFF
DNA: TGTGCCAGCTCACCAGGAGCGGGAGGGCGCAATGAGCAGTTCTTC

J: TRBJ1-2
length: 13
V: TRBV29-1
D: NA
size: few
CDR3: CSVEENRAYGYTF
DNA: TGCAGCGTTGAGGAGAACAGGGCTTATGGCTACACCTTC

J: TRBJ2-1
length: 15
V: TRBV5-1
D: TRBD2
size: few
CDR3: CASSQTLASRDEQFF
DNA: TGCGCCAGCAGCCAAACACTAGCGAGCCGGGATGAGCAGTTCTTC

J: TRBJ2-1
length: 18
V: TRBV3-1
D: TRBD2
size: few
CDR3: CASSQVVLAGTSLNEQFF
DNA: TGTGCCAGCAGCCAAGTCGTCCTAGCGGGCACCTCCCTTAATGAGCAGTTCTTC

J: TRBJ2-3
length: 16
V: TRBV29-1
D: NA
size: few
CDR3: CSVEGSTSRGTDTQYF
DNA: TGCAGCGTTGAAGGGTCCACTAGCCGGGGCACAGATACGCAGTATTTT

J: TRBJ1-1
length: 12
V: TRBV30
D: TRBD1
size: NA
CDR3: CALIGTDTEAFF
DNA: TGTGCCTTGATAGGGACAGACACTGAAGCTTTCTTT

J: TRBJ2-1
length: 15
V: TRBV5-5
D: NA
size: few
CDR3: CASGRLRPGVDEQFF
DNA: TGTGCCAGCGGGCGGTTGAGGCCGGGAGTCGATGAGCAGTTCTTC

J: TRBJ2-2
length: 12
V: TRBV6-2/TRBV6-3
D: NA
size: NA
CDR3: CASSPTWGELFF
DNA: TGTGCCAGCAGTCCGACCTGGGGGGAGCTGTTTTTT

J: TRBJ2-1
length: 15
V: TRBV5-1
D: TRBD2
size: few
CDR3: CASSQRLAGDLEQFF
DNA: TGCGCCAGCAGCCAACGACTAGCGGGAGATCTTGAGCAGTTCTTC

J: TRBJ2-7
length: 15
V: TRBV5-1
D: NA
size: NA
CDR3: CASSPGLWNSYEQYF
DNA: TGCGCCAGCAGCCCGGGGTTGTGGAACTCCTACGAGCAGTACTTC

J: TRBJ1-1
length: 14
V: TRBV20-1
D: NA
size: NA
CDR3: CSARDVRGNTEAFF
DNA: TGCAGTGCTAGAGATGTGAGGGGGAACACTGAAGCTTTCTTT